This T cell receptor (beta chain) emerged from a study of T-cell reconstitution after alpha-beta-depleted transplantation in children. V dropped 4 bases and J dropped 2; count of bases not matched to a gene: 5. Germline CDR1 is MGHRA and CDR2 is YSYEKL. The CDR3 sequence is 15 residues long. Unique molecular identifiers were built into the TCRbeta library. TCRdb analysed the PCR reads with MiXCR anew, one entry per CDR3 protein. The sample includes about a million distinct CDR3 sequences, about 29% of them seen just once. This clonotype was found a few times. The source is a boy under two years old who had a stem cell transplant for SCID, so the T cells may come from the graft donor. This chain links TRBV4-1 with TRBJ2-7, with 10 bases that match TRBD2. The input for sequencing was PBMCs, mostly from graft donor cells, taken 360 days after TCRalphabeta/CD19-depleted stem cell transplant. CDR3 nucleotides: TGCGCCAGCAGCCTCGAGCGGGGGGGAGCCTACGAGCAGTACTTC. Amino acids: CASSLERGGAYEQYF.